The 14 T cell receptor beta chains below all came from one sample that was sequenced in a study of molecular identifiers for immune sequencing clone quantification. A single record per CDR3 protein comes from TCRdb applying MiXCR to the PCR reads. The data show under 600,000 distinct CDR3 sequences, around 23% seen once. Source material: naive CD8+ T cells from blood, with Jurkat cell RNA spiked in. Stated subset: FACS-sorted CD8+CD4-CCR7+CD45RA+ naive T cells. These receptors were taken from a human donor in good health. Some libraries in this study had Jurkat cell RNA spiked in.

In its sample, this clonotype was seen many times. In DNA, the CDR3 is TGTGCCAGCAGCTTAGAGACGGGGGGGCCGGCAGATACGCAGTATTTT. Residues: CASSLETGGPADTQYF. The chain is built from TRBV7-9 and TRBJ2-3; 8 bases are a match to TRBD2. The trim removed 1 base at V and 4 bases at J, leaving 7 bases unmatched. The CDR3 is 16 amino acids. The germline V gene has CDR1 SEHNR and CDR2 FQNEAQ (reference sequence).

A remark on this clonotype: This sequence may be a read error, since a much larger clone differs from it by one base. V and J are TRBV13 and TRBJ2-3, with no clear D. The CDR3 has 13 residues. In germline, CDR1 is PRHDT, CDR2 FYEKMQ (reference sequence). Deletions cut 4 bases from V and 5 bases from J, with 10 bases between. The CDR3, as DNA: TGTGCCAGCAGCTCACCATCACGAGATACGCAGTATTTT. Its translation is CASSSPSRDTQYF.

CDR3 nucleotides: TGTGCCAGCAGCCCGGGCGCATATACGCAGTATTTT. Translation: CASSPGAYTQYF. The chain has TRBV7-9 and TRBJ2-3; D is unresolved. Per the germline V gene, CDR1 is SEHNR and CDR2 is FQNEAQ (reference sequence). This CDR3 contains 12 residues. With 5 bases removed from V and 7 bases from J, the gap between germline ends came to 10 bases.

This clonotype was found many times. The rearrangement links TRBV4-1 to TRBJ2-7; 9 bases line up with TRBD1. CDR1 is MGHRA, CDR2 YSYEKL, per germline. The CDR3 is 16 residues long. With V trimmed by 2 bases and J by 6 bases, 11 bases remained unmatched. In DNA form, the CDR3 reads TGCGCCAGCAGCCAACCTGGGACAGGGTTGGGTAGCGAGCAGTACTTC. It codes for CASSQPGTGLGSEQYF.

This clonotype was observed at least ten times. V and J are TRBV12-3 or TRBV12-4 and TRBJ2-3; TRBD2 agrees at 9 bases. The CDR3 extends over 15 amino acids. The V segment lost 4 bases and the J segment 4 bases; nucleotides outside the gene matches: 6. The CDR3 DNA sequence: TGTGCCAGCAGTTGGGCTAGCGGGACGGCAGATACGCAGTATTTT. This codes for CASSWASGTADTQYF.

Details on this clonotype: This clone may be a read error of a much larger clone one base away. CDR3 sequence: CASSYSRRALNTEVFF. The DNA of the CDR3 is TGTGCCAGCAGTTACTCAAGAAGAGCTCTGAACACTGAAGTTTTCTTT. The chain combines TRBV6-5 with TRBJ1-1, with unresolved D. CDR3 length: 16 residues. Germline V lookup: CDR1 MNHEY, CDR2 SVGAGI.

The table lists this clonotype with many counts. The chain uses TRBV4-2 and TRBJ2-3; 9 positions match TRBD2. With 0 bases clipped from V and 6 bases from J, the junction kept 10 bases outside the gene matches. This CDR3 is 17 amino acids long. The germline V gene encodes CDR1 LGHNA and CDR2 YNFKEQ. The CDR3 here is CASSQEVSGLASDTQYF. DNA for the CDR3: TGTGCCAGCAGCCAAGAAGTTTCGGGACTAGCAAGTGATACGCAGTATTTT.

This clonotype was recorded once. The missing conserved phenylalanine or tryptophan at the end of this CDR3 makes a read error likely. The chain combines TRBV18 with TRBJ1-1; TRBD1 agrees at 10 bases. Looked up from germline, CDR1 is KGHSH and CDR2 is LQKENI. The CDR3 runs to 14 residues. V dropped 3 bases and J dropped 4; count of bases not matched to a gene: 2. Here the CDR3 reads CASSPTGGLTEAFL. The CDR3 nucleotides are TGTGCCAGCTCACCGACAGGGGGCCTCACTGAAGCTTTCCTT.

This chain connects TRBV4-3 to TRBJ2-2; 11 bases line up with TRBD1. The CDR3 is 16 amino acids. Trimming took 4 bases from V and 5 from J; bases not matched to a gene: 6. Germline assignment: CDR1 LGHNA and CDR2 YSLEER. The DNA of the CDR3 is TGCGCCAGCAGCCCTGGGACAGGGGGGAGAACCGGGGAGCTGTTTTTT. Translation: CASSPGTGGRTGELFF.

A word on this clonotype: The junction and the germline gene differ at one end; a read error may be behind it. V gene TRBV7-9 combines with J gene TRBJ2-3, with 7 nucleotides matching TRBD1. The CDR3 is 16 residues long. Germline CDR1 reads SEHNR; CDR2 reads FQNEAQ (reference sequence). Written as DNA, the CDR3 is TGTGCCAGCAGCTTTACAGACAGGGCGTTTTCAGATACGCAGTACTTT. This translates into CASSFTDRAFSDTQYF.

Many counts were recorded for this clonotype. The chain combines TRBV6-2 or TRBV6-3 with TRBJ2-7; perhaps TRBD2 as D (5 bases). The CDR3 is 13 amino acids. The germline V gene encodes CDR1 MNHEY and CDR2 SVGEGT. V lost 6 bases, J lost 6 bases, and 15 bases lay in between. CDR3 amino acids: CASSPGGGSEQYF. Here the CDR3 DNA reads TGTGCCAGCAGCCCCGGAGGAGGAAGCGAGCAGTACTTC.

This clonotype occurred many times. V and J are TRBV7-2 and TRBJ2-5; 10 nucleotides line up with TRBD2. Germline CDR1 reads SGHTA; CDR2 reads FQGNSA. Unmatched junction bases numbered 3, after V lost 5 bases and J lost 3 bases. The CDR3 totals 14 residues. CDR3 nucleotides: TGTGCCAGCAGCACTAGCGGGGCAAAAGAGACCCAGTACTTC. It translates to CASSTSGAKETQYF.

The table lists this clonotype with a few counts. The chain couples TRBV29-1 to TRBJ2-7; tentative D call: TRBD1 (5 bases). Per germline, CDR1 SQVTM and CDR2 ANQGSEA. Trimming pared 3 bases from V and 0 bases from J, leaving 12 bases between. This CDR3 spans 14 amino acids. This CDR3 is CSVEGLGSSYEQYF. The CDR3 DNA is TGCAGCGTTGAGGGGCTAGGGTCCTCCTACGAGCAGTACTTC.

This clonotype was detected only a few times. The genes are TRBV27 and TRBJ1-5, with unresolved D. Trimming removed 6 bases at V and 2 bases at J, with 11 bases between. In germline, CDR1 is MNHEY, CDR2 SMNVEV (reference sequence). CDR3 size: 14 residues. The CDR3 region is CASSPSQGNQPQHF. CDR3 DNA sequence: TGTGCCAGCAGCCCCTCCCAGGGCAATCAGCCCCAGCATTTT.